Listed below are T cell receptor beta chains from one sample, sequenced in a study of blood T cells in healthy people across ages. TCRdb re-called the 5' RACE reads with MiXCR, one entry per CDR3 protein. Altogether some 760,000 distinct CDR3 sequences are present, more than 20% being singletons, with the ten largest covering roughly a tenth. The sample was also reused in another study, on T cells of mothers and their children.

The sequenced sample was blood. The origin of the receptors is a boy aged 5 to 17 in good health. The CDR3 runs from the conserved cysteine through the conserved F or W. Fields, in order: clone size, J gene, D gene, V gene, CDR3 protein, CDR3 DNA. The D gene is left open where the match is weak. Rows may omit the clone size; those that give it use once, few, many or a size class.

>.|TRBJ2-5|.|TRBV29-1
CSVVAEGGRETQYF
TGCAGCGTTGTGGCGGAGGGGGGCCGAGAGACCCAGTACTTC
>few|TRBJ2-7|.|TRBV12-5
CASGFRPYEQYF
TGTGCTAGTGGTTTTCGCCCCTACGAGCAGTACTTC
>few|TRBJ2-3|TRBD1|TRBV6-1
CASSRGQGLGTDTQYF
TGTGCCAGCAGTCGCGGACAGGGCCTAGGGACAGATACGCAGTATTTT
>few|TRBJ2-7|.|TRBV28
CASSFVVVHEQYF
TGTGCCAGCAGTTTTGTGGTGGTCCACGAGCAGTACTTC
>.|TRBJ2-1|TRBD2|TRBV20-1
CSASLAGVRNEQFF
TGCAGTGCTTCACTAGCGGGAGTTCGAAATGAGCAGTTCTTC
>few|TRBJ1-2|.|TRBV7-2
CASTRGGFGLNYGYTF
TGTGCCAGCACCCGGGGGGGTTTCGGACTGAACTATGGCTACACCTTC
>many|TRBJ1-1|.|TRBV25-1
CASSEYRWGNTEAFF
TGTGCCAGCAGTGAATATAGATGGGGGAACACTGAAGCTTTCTTT
>.|TRBJ2-1|TRBD2|TRBV3-1
CASSQDSGRINEQFF
TGTGCCAGCAGCCAAGACAGCGGGAGGATCAATGAGCAGTTCTTC
>.|TRBJ2-3|.|TRBV9
CASSPSFASTDTQYF
TGTGCCAGCAGCCCTAGTTTCGCCAGCACAGATACGCAGTATTTT
>many|TRBJ1-4|.|TRBV5-5
CASSSGQFATNEKLFF
TGTGCCAGCAGCTCAGGACAGTTTGCAACTAATGAAAAACTGTTTTTT
>.|TRBJ1-5|.|TRBV4-1
CASSQGPYNQPQHF
TGCGCCAGCAGCCAAGGCCCGTACAATCAGCCCCAGCATTTT
>.|TRBJ1-2|.|TRBV29-1
CSVGVHGYTF
TGCAGCGTCGGGGTGCATGGCTACACCTTC
>.|TRBJ1-1|TRBD1|TRBV7-9
CASRGRDRGPEVVAFF
TGTGCCAGCAGAGGAAGAGACAGGGGGCCAGAAGTCGTAGCTTTCTTT
>.|TRBJ2-5|.|TRBV15
CATSRGRGGEQETQYF
TGTGCCACCAGCAGGGGCCGCGGCGGGGAACAAGAGACCCAGTACTTC
>.|TRBJ2-1|.|TRBV7-9
CASSVREGDEQFF
TGTGCCAGCAGCGTCCGAGAGGGGGACGAGCAGTTCTTC
>few|TRBJ2-5|TRBD2|TRBV7-2
CASRIAGEETQYF
TGTGCCAGCCGGATAGCGGGGGAGGAGACCCAGTACTTC
>few|TRBJ2-5|.|TRBV2
CASSAEGLETQYF
TGTGCCAGCAGTGCGGAGGGCCTGGAGACCCAGTACTTC
>.|TRBJ2-1|.|TRBV10-3
CAISESSGVLDNEQFF
TGTGCCATCAGTGAGTCGTCAGGGGTTCTTGACAATGAGCAGTTCTTC
>.|TRBJ1-1|.|TRBV7-9
CASSLGGTLNTEAFF
TGTGCCAGCAGCTTAGGTGGGACCCTGAACACTGAAGCTTTCTTT
>.|TRBJ2-3|.|TRBV29-1
CSVEGSTDTQYF
TGCAGCGTTGAAGGCAGCACAGATACGCAGTATTTT
>few|TRBJ1-6|.|TRBV7-2
CASSSPGRRNSPLHF
TGTGCCAGCAGCTCCCCCGGCAGGCGGAATTCACCCCTCCACTTT
>.|TRBJ1-6|TRBD1|TRBV28
CATKTGGNSPLHF
TGTGCCACCAAGACAGGGGGGAATTCACCCCTCCACTTT
>.|TRBJ2-1|TRBD2|TRBV12-3/TRBV12-4
CASSSTSGRTDEQFF
TGTGCCAGCAGTTCGACTAGCGGGAGGACGGATGAGCAGTTCTTC
>few|TRBJ2-5|.|TRBV21-1
CASSKTRTRGETQYF
TGTGCCAGCAGCAAGACTAGGACTAGGGGAGAGACCCAGTACTTC
>.|TRBJ2-1|TRBD2|TRBV4-2
CASSQPLAAGYNEQFF
TGTGCCAGCAGCCAACCTCTAGCGGCCGGATACAATGAGCAGTTCTTC
>.|TRBJ2-5|TRBD2|TRBV7-3
CASRLLASTPQETQYF
TGTGCCAGCAGGTTACTAGCGTCGACCCCCCAAGAGACCCAGTACTTC
>few|TRBJ2-2|.|TRBV29-1
CSVPAPLGTGELFF
TGCAGCGTTCCGGCCCCCCTGGGCACCGGGGAGCTGTTTTTT